In its sample, the clone carrying this T cell receptor (beta chain) was seen a few times. The V segment lost 2 bases and the J segment 0 bases; nucleotides outside the gene matches: 16. The CDR3 length is 20 residues. CDR1 SGHVS and CDR2 FNYEAQ come from the germline V gene. The sample comes from a study of identical twins. TCRdb reprocessed the 5' RACE reads with MiXCR, giving one entry per CDR3 protein. The sample includes fewer than 650,000 distinct CDR3 sequences, roughly 7.1% of them seen just once. The data were also submitted as part of a second study, on yellow fever vaccine responses in identical twins.

This sequence joins TRBV7-6 and TRBJ2-1; 7 bases are shared with TRBD2. Input material: PBMCs. This TCR was sampled from a woman aged 18 to 35 in good health. The CDR3 DNA reads TGTGCCAGCAGCTTAAGCTCCGGGGGAGCGGGACCGAGCTCCTACAATGAGCAGTTCTTC. Protein product: CASSLSSGGAGPSSYNEQFF. The full variable domain, its missing parts supplied by reference TRBV7-6 and TRBJ2-1, is GAGVSQSPRYKVTKRGQDVALRCDPISGHVSLYWYRQALGQGPEFLTYFNYEAQQDKSGLPNDRFSAERPEGSISTLTIQRTEQRDSAMYRCASSLSSGGAGPSSYNEQFFGPGTRLTVL.